These 11 T cell receptor beta chains came from one sample sequenced in a study of shared clonotypes between healthy human individuals (dated by TCRdb to 2020 to 2021). The library was generated by the immunoSEQ multiplex PCR assay. TCRdb provides this immuneACCESS table in a form limited to in-frame rearrangements. Some clones are lacking; in checked studies, under half of them reflect an unresolved V gene, and why the rest are absent is not known. The sample data list hundreds of thousands of clones, and almost 97% of these were observed just once. The ten largest account for about 0.054% of the sample. The sample consisted of naive CD4+ T cells sorted from blood. Sample cell subset or site, as interpreted from the label and publication: CD45RA+ positively selected. All receptors derive from a woman aged 25 to 39 in good health.

This chain links TRBV25-1 with TRBJ2-3; perhaps TRBD2 as D (5 bases). The V gene's germline CDR1 is MGHDK and CDR2 SYGVNS. The CDR3 loop spans 12 amino acids. Trimming left V 2 bases short and J 5 bases short, with 5 bases between. In nucleotides, the CDR3 is TGTGCCAGCAGTGAAGGAGGAGATACGCAGTATTTT. Its translation is CASSEGGDTQYF.

This clone showed up just once. V and J are TRBV18 and TRBJ2-7, with 8 nucleotides matching TRBD1. V lost 5 bases and J lost 5; bases outside the gene matches: 8. The germline gives CDR1 KGHSH, CDR2 LQKENI. The CDR3 covers 14 residues. In DNA, the CDR3 is TGTGCCAGCTCAACGAGGACAGGGAGAGACGAGCAGTACTTC. It translates to CASSTRTGRDEQYF.

This chain joins TRBV11-2 and TRBJ2-5; possible D gene TRBD2, 5 bases. The J call may not be correct, given that the DNA end is closer to TRBJ2-7. Germline V gives CDR1 SGHAT, CDR2 FQNNGV. The CDR3 contains 14 residues. The CDR3 DNA is TGTGCCAGCAACGATGGCGGGCCGGCGTACGAGCAGTACTTC. Translating it yields CASNDGGPAYEQYF.

This clone was seen a single time. The chain links TRBV19 to TRBJ2-6; D unclear. The germline V and J ends were trimmed by 4 bases and 2 bases, with 6 bases remaining between them. Germline CDR1 LNHDA, CDR2 SQIVND (reference sequence). CDR3 size: 14 residues. The CDR3 loop is CASSTVAGANVLTF. For the CDR3, the DNA is TGTGCCAGTAGTACGGTTGCTGGGGCCAACGTCCTGACTTTC. The complete variable domain, with remaining parts taken from reference TRBV19 and TRBJ2-6, reads DGGITQSPKYLFRKEGQNVTLSCEQNLNHDAMYWYRQDPGQGLRLIYYSQIVNDFQKGDIAEGYSVSREKKESFPLTVTSAQKNPTAFYLCASSTVAGANVLTFGAGSRLTVL.

The chain recombines TRBV28 with TRBJ2-5; D is ambiguous. Germline CDR1 reads MDHEN; CDR2 reads SYDVKM. This CDR3 has 12 residues. With 4 bases removed from V and 10 bases from J, the gap between germline ends came to 13 bases. The CDR3 spells CASSSTIGDQYF. The CDR3 DNA reads TGTGCCAGCAGTTCAACAATTGGGGACCAGTACTTC.

This chain uses TRBV30 with TRBJ2-7, with TRBD2 matching over 9 bases. The V gene's germline CDR1 is GTSNPN and CDR2 SVGIG (reference sequence). V lost 0 bases to trimming and J lost 2 bases; unmatched junction nucleotides: 14. The CDR3 spans 18 residues. CDR3 nucleotide sequence: TGTGCCTGGAGTGTATGGGTCGGTAGCGGGAGTCGCCCCTACGAGCAGTACTTC. Translating it yields CAWSVWVGSGSRPYEQYF. The variable domain in full, completed from reference TRBV30 and TRBJ2-7, reads SQTIHQWPATLVQPVGSPLSLECTVEGTSNPNLYWYRQAAGRGLQLLFYSVGIGQISSEVPQNLSASRPQDRQFILSSKKLLLSDSGFYLCAWSVWVGSGSRPYEQYFGPGTRLTVT.

The chain is built from TRBV28 and TRBJ2-7; 11 bases match TRBD2. J was trimmed by 1 base and V by 4 bases; bases with no gene match: 9. The CDR3 runs 17 residues. Per the germline V gene, CDR1 is MDHEN and CDR2 is SYDVKM. CDR3 bases: TGTGCCAGCAGTTCGCCCGTAGCGGGAGGGCGATCCTACGAGCAGTACTTC. This encodes CASSSPVAGGRSYEQYF.

This rearrangement joins TRBV5-4 to TRBJ2-1, with 7 bases that match TRBD2. Germline V gene data show CDR1 as SGHNT and CDR2 as YYREEE (reference sequence). V shed 5 bases and J 7 bases; nucleotides not matched to a gene: 9. The CDR3 loop spans 14 amino acids. This CDR3 reads CASRSGGSINEQFF. CDR3 nucleotides: TGTGCCAGCAGAAGCGGCGGGAGTATAAATGAGCAGTTCTTC.

The chain is built from TRBV5-1 and TRBJ2-2; 9 bases line up with TRBD2. The CDR3 consists of 15 residues. Trimming at V came to 1 base and at J to 5 bases, leaving 3 bases not matched to a gene. Germline V gene lookup returns CDR1 SGHRS and CDR2 YFSETQ. CDR3 DNA: TGCGCCAGCAGCTTGTTTCTAGCGGGGACCGGGGAGCTGTTTTTT. It translates to CASSLFLAGTGELFF.

The rearrangement links TRBV9 to TRBJ2-7, with 7 bases fitting TRBD2. The germline V gene has CDR1 SGDLS and CDR2 YYNGEE. This CDR3 region has 14 residues. After removal of 2 bases from V and 4 bases from J, the junction contained 6 bases not matched to a gene. CDR3 region: CASSVSSGEYEQYF. The CDR3 nucleotides read TGTGCCAGCAGCGTTTCCAGCGGGGAGTACGAGCAGTACTTC.

For the CDR3, the DNA is TGTGCCAGCAGTGAAGCGCGGTCTTTTTACACTGAAGCTTTCTTT. Encoded protein: CASSEARSFYTEAFF. The V call is TRBV2, the J call TRBJ1-1; no firm D call. Germline V gene data show CDR1 as SNHLY and CDR2 as FYNNEI. The length of the CDR3 is 15 residues. V dropped 0 bases and J dropped 3 bases, with 11 bases sitting between them.